Listed below are T cell receptor beta chains from one sample, sequenced in a study of neoadjuvant anti-PD-1 for oral cavity cancer. Sequencing was performed with immunoSEQ multiplex PCR; in TCRdb, only in-frame clones are kept and a portion is missing. The sample has about 68,000 clones, approximately 85% seen once. The source material was PBMCs, sampled after nivolumab (anti-PD-1) treatment. These receptors came from a person between 35 and 79 years old with oral cavity squamous cell carcinoma. CDR3s include the opening cysteine and the closing phenylalanine or tryptophan. The D gene is left open where the match is weak. Clone size appears in some rows only: once, few, many, or a class for an expanded clone.

TGTGCCAGCAGCCACGCTACAGGGGGCTTCCAAGAGACCCAGTACTTC CASSHATGGFQETQYF TRBV14 TRBD1 TRBJ2-5 NA
TGTGCCAGCAGACGTACCCCCGGGACTCCCTCTCCCTACGAGCAGTACTTC CASRRTPGTPSPYEQYF TRBV27 NA TRBJ2-7 NA
TGTGCCAGCAGTAACAGCGGGAGTTTCGCCGGGGAGCTGTTTTTT CASSNSGSFAGELFF TRBV6-1 TRBD2 TRBJ2-2 NA
TGTGCCAGCAGCCCTTCGACAGGAATGGGAAACACTGAAGCTTTCTTT CASSPSTGMGNTEAFF TRBV14 NA TRBJ1-1 NA
TGTGCCAGCATGGGGGTTGGCGGGAGAGCCTACAATGAGCAGTTCTTC CASMGVGGRAYNEQFF TRBV6-6 TRBD2 TRBJ2-1 NA
TGCGCCAGCAGCCAAGATTCGACTAGCCAAAACATTCAGTACTTC CASSQDSTSQNIQYF TRBV4-1 TRBD2 TRBJ2-4 NA
TGTGCCATCAGTGAGTCGCAGGGGAGCTACGAGCAGTACTTC CAISESQGSYEQYF TRBV10-3 NA TRBJ2-7 NA
TGTGCCAGTAGTACCCTCGGGACACTTGGAAACACCATATATTTT CASSTLGTLGNTIYF TRBV19 NA TRBJ1-3 NA
TGTGCCAGCCGACAGGGGTTATACGAGCAGTACTTC CASRQGLYEQYF TRBV28 TRBD1 TRBJ2-7 NA
TGTGCCAGCAGGGCTCAAGAAGAGACCCAGTACTTC CASRAQEETQYF TRBV2 NA TRBJ2-5 NA
TGTGCCAGCAGCCGGGAGAGGCTTCTTAACAGGGGGCAGGACACTGAAGCTTTCTTT CASSRERLLNRGQDTEAFF TRBV5-6 TRBD1 TRBJ1-1 NA
TGTGCCAGCAGCTTACCCCCGGGGGCAAATAGAGCTTTCTTT CASSLPPGANRAFF TRBV7-8 NA TRBJ1-1 NA
TGTGCCAGCAGTCCCACCCGAACAGGCAATGAGCAGTTCTTC CASSPTRTGNEQFF TRBV27 NA TRBJ2-1 NA
TGTGCCAGCAGTGAGGCAGGTGGCAATCAGCCCCAGCATTTT CASSEAGGNQPQHF TRBV25-1 NA TRBJ1-5 medium-sized
TGTGCCAGCAGCTTAGAAGCTGGACTAGCGGGAGTGGAGACCCAGTACTTC CASSLEAGLAGVETQYF TRBV7-6 TRBD2 TRBJ2-5 NA
TGCGCCAGCAGCTTGATGGGCGGTCAAGAGACCCAGTACTTC CASSLMGGQETQYF TRBV5-1 NA TRBJ2-5 NA
TGCGCCAGCAGTGATCTGGGGGGCACTGAAGCTTTCTTT CASSDLGGTEAFF TRBV10-2 NA TRBJ1-1 NA
TGTGCCAGCAGTGCCGGAGCGAACTATGGCTACACCTTC CASSAGANYGYTF TRBV6-5 NA TRBJ1-2 NA
TGTGCCAGCAGCCCCCGGGTGGGACAGGGAAGTCCCGGGGAGCTGTTTTTT CASSPRVGQGSPGELFF TRBV5-5 TRBD1 TRBJ2-2 NA
TGTGCCAGTAGTATAGTGGGGGGGGCCGGTCAGCCCCAGCATTTT CASSIVGGAGQPQHF TRBV19 NA TRBJ1-5 few
TGTGCCAGCAGGGGGGACAGGGCTAACTATGGCTACACCTTC CASRGDRANYGYTF TRBV2 TRBD1 TRBJ1-2 NA
TGTGCCAGCAGTTCCTTAGCCAAAAACATTCAGTACTTC CASSSLAKNIQYF TRBV28 NA TRBJ2-4 NA
TGCGCCAGCAGCCAAGATCAGGGGGCGGTAAGTCGGCAGTACTTC CASSQDQGAVSRQYF TRBV4-1 TRBD1 TRBJ2-7 NA
TGCGCCAGCAGCCAAGAGGGAGGGACAGTCGGGGAGCTGTTTTTT CASSQEGGTVGELFF TRBV4-1 NA TRBJ2-2 NA
TGTGCCAGCAGCCTACGTGAAAAACTGTTTTTT CASSLREKLFF TRBV5-6 NA TRBJ1-4 NA
TGTGCCAGCTCCCCCGGTGCACTGGGCAATCAGCCCCAGCATTTT CASSPGALGNQPQHF TRBV18 NA TRBJ1-5 few
TGTGCCAGTAGTATAGGACCTGCAAAAGAGACCCAGTACTTC CASSIGPAKETQYF TRBV19 NA TRBJ2-5 NA
TGTGCCAGCAGCTTAGACGCTCTCCCTGGAAACACCATATATTTT CASSLDALPGNTIYF TRBV11-2 NA TRBJ1-3 few
TGTGCCAGCAGTTTTGCACTTTCTGGTGAGCAGTTCTTC CASSFALSGEQFF TRBV27 NA TRBJ2-1 few
TGTGCCAGCAGGCCGAATTCAGGGGGGGGAACTGAAGCTTTCTTT CASRPNSGGGTEAFF TRBV7-6 TRBD1 TRBJ1-1 NA
TGTGCCAGCATCCCCGCAGGGGGCGGTGAAAAACTGTTTTTT CASIPAGGGEKLFF TRBV6-6 TRBD1 TRBJ1-4 once
TGTGCCATCAGGGGTAACAATCAGCCCCAGCATTTT CAIRGNNQPQHF TRBV10-3 NA TRBJ1-5 NA
TGTGCCAGCGTCATTTCGGGAGGCTCCTACGAGCAGTACTTC CASVISGGSYEQYF TRBV6-1 TRBD2 TRBJ2-7 NA
TGTGCCAGTAGTATCGCGGCAGGGGGAAGCAATCAGCCCCAGCATTTT CASSIAAGGSNQPQHF TRBV19 TRBD1 TRBJ1-5 few
TGTGCCACCGGGCCCCTAGCGGGAGGACCATACGAGCAGTACTTC CATGPLAGGPYEQYF TRBV15 TRBD2 TRBJ2-7 NA
TGTGCCAGAAGCCAAACCCGGGACAGGGTGCCCACTGAAGCTTTCTTT CARSQTRDRVPTEAFF TRBV5-3 TRBD1 TRBJ1-1 medium-sized
TGTGCCAGCACCCTCGGGACAGGTCCCTACGAGCAGTACTTC CASTLGTGPYEQYF TRBV7-3 TRBD1 TRBJ2-7 NA
TGTGCCAGCAGCCCCGGACCCCAAGAGACCCAGTACTTC CASSPGPQETQYF TRBV7-9 NA TRBJ2-5 NA
TGTGCCAGCAGCGCCCCTCTGGAAACAAGCATATATTTT CASSAPLETSIYF TRBV5-6 NA TRBJ1-3 NA
TGTGCCAGTACGGTAACAGGGACGGTATGGAATGAGCAGTTCTTC CASTVTGTVWNEQFF TRBV19 NA TRBJ2-1 NA
TGTGCCACCAGCAGAGAGGGGACTAGCGGGAGTGAGCAGTTCTTC CATSREGTSGSEQFF TRBV15 TRBD2 TRBJ2-1 NA
TGCGCCAGCAGCTTGGGACAGGGAGGTGGCGAGCAGTACTTC CASSLGQGGGEQYF TRBV5-1 NA TRBJ2-7 NA